This passage covers 11 T cell receptor beta chains from one sample sequenced in a study of control samples from healthy donors and cancer patients. Clones were sequenced by immunoSEQ multiplex PCR, and TCRdb holds only the in-frame ones, with some missing. The top ten clones hold about 1.6% of a sample with roughly 190,000 clones, 91% of them seen once. What was sequenced was blood. The origin of the receptors is a woman in her thirties in good health.

This clone was observed once. Additional DNA sequences in this sample encode the identical CDR3. This chain uses TRBV6-4 with TRBJ2-2, with D hard to call. From germline, CDR1 is MRHNA and CDR2 SNTAGT. V was pared by 5 bases and J by 1 base, with 5 bases between. The CDR3 is 13 residues long. CDR3 DNA: TGTGCCAGCAGTACTGGGAACACCGGGGAGCTGTTTTTT. It yields the protein CASSTGNTGELFF.

This rearrangement joins TRBV7-8 to TRBJ1-1; TRBD1 matches 7 bases. The CDR3 consists of 13 residues. The junction had 0 bases not matched to a gene; V was cut back by 4 bases and J by 1 base. Germline lookup yields CDR1 SGHVS and CDR2 FQNEAQ. The CDR3 sequence is CASSWTGNTEAFF. The CDR3 region has the DNA TGTGCCAGCAGCTGGACAGGGAACACTGAAGCTTTCTTT.

The chain employs TRBV9 and TRBJ1-1, with unresolved D. This CDR3 spans 13 amino acids. Germline V CDR1 and CDR2: SGDLS, YYNGEE. Trimming shortened V by 0 bases and J by 4 bases, and 7 bases separated the two germline ends. In DNA, the CDR3 is TGTGCCAGCAGCGTAGTAGATGGCACTGAAGCTTTCTTT. It encodes CASSVVDGTEAFF.

This chain uses TRBV7-6 with TRBJ2-7; 7 bases fit TRBD1. Germline assignment: CDR1 SGHVS and CDR2 FNYEAQ. This CDR3 spans 15 amino acids. V gave up 1 base and J gave up 6 bases; unmatched junction bases: 9. The CDR3 region is CASSLGDQGVGEQYF. Here the CDR3 DNA reads TGTGCCAGCAGCTTAGGGGATCAGGGGGTAGGCGAGCAGTACTTC.

This rearrangement joins TRBV9 to TRBJ2-7; D is possibly TRBD2 (6 bases). V was clipped by 0 bases and J by 4 bases, with 11 bases between them. The CDR3 has 14 amino acids. CDR1 is SGDLS, CDR2 YYNGEE, per germline. The CDR3 sequence is CASSVGLGGYEQYF. The CDR3 nucleotides read TGTGCCAGCAGCGTAGGGTTGGGGGGATACGAGCAGTACTTC.

The chain joins TRBV18 to TRBJ2-5; 7 bases are a match to TRBD2. Germline CDR1 reads KGHSH; CDR2 reads LQKENI. The length of the CDR3 is 13 residues. The J segment lost 6 bases and the V segment lost 2 bases, leaving 3 bases of the junction unmatched. CDR3 sequence: CASSPTSAKTQYF. CDR3 sequence (DNA): TGTGCCAGCTCACCAACTAGCGCGAAGACCCAGTACTTC.

V gene TRBV4-1 combines with J gene TRBJ2-7; 10 positions match TRBD2. The V segment lost 2 bases and the J segment 4 bases; nucleotides outside the gene matches: 2. The CDR3 consists of 14 residues. Per the germline V gene, CDR1 is MGHRA and CDR2 is YSYEKL. The CDR3 spells CASSQPGLAYEQYF. Written as DNA, the CDR3 is TGCGCCAGCAGCCAACCGGGACTAGCGTACGAGCAGTACTTC.

This sequence joins TRBV7-2 and TRBJ2-7; 10 positions agree with TRBD2. This CDR3 contains 15 residues. Germline V gene lookup returns CDR1 SGHTA and CDR2 FQGNSA. V lost 6 bases to trimming and J lost 4 bases; unmatched junction nucleotides: 9. The CDR3 DNA reads as TGTGCCAGCAGTCCAACGGGACTAGCGCTATACGAGCAGTACTTC. Residues: CASSPTGLALYEQYF.

As to this clone: The same CDR3 arises from other DNA sequences in this sample as well. The genes are TRBV7-9 and TRBJ2-3, with D possibly being TRBD1 or TRBD2 (6 bases each). CDR3 length: 14 amino acids. Germline lookup yields CDR1 SEHNR and CDR2 FQNEAQ (reference sequence). Deletions cut 3 bases from V and 1 base from J, with 8 bases between. This CDR3 is CASSLRGGTDTQYF. CDR3 coding DNA: TGTGCCAGCAGCTTGAGGGGGGGCACAGATACGCAGTATTTT. Based on the CDR3 plus reference TRBV7-9 and TRBJ2-3, the full variable domain is DTGVSQNPRHKITKRGQNVTFRCDPISEHNRLYWYRQTLGQGPEFLTYFQNEAQLEKSRLLSDRFSAERPKGSFSTLEIQRTEQGDSAMYLCASSLRGGTDTQYFGPGTRLTVL.

The chain uses TRBV6-5 and TRBJ1-2, with TRBD1 identical over 7 bases. The CDR3 has 16 amino acids. Germline-derived CDR1 and CDR2 are MNHEY and SVGAGI. The ends lost 0 bases at V and 1 base at J; junction bases unmatched: 5. As DNA, the CDR3 is TGTGCCAGCAGTTACTCGGGACAGAGTTTTAACTATGGCTACACCTTC. It yields the protein CASSYSGQSFNYGYTF.

This chain connects TRBV19 to TRBJ2-3; TRBD2 aligns across 11 bases. Trimming took 4 bases from V and 0 from J; bases not matched to a gene: 0. Per the germline V gene, CDR1 is LNHDA and CDR2 is SQIVND (reference sequence). This CDR3 has 15 amino acids. Here the CDR3 DNA reads TGTGCCAGTAGTAGACTAGCGGGGAGCACAGATACGCAGTATTTT. Its protein product is CASSRLAGSTDTQYF.